Listed below are T cell receptor beta chains from one sample, sequenced in a study of identical twins. MiXCR, applied by TCRdb to the 5' RACE reads, yields one record per CDR3 protein. The sample consists of hundreds of thousands of distinct CDR3 sequences, roughly 18% of them appearing once. The same sample was also used in a study of T cells expressing NK-cell markers.

The sequenced material came from PBMCs. The receptors derive from a woman between 18 and 29 years old in good health. The CDR3 runs from the conserved cysteine through the conserved F or W. Each record gives: D gene, V gene, J gene, clone size, CDR3 protein, CDR3 DNA. A D gene is named only where the DNA matches it firmly. Clone sizes are given selectively: once, few, many, or a class where the clone is expanded.

d_gene: TRBD2
v_gene: TRBV7-2
j_gene: TRBJ2-1
abundance: .
CDR3aa: CASSFSGGDNEQFF
CDR3nt: TGTGCCAGCAGCTTTAGCGGGGGGGACAATGAGCAGTTCTTC

d_gene: .
v_gene: TRBV12-3/TRBV12-4
j_gene: TRBJ1-4
abundance: .
CDR3aa: CASCRESEKLFF
CDR3nt: TGTGCCAGTTGCAGGGAGAGTGAAAAACTGTTTTTT

d_gene: TRBD1
v_gene: TRBV12-3/TRBV12-4
j_gene: TRBJ2-3
abundance: .
CDR3aa: CASSSHQRTGSKYF
CDR3nt: TGTGCCAGCAGTTCCCACCAAAGGACAGGAAGCAAGTATTTT

d_gene: .
v_gene: TRBV10-3
j_gene: TRBJ2-1
abundance: few
CDR3aa: CAIQASEQNEQFF
CDR3nt: TGTGCCATCCAGGCCAGTGAACAGAATGAGCAGTTCTTC

d_gene: TRBD1
v_gene: TRBV5-5
j_gene: TRBJ1-1
abundance: few
CDR3aa: CASSPGQGAYTEAFF
CDR3nt: TGTGCCAGCAGCCCGGGACAGGGGGCATACACTGAAGCTTTCTTT

d_gene: .
v_gene: TRBV12-5
j_gene: TRBJ2-1
abundance: few
CDR3aa: CASGPIMGPLYDESSYNEQFF
CDR3nt: TGTGCTAGTGGTCCGATAATGGGACCCCTCTACGACGAGAGCTCCTACAATGAGCAGTTCTTC

d_gene: .
v_gene: TRBV7-2
j_gene: TRBJ2-5
abundance: .
CDR3aa: CASSLVRSEETQYF
CDR3nt: TGTGCCAGCAGCTTAGTCAGGTCCGAGGAGACCCAGTACTTC

d_gene: .
v_gene: TRBV7-2
j_gene: TRBJ2-3
abundance: .
CDR3aa: CASSGRTGDTQYF
CDR3nt: TGTGCCAGCAGCGGGCGGACTGGAGATACGCAGTATTTT

d_gene: TRBD2
v_gene: TRBV28
j_gene: TRBJ2-6
abundance: .
CDR3aa: CASSSRTSGSPGANVLTF
CDR3nt: TGTGCCAGCAGTTCCCGGACTAGCGGGAGTCCTGGGGCCAACGTCCTGACTTTC

d_gene: .
v_gene: TRBV6-1
j_gene: TRBJ1-1
abundance: few
CDR3aa: CASLPGRMNTEAFF
CDR3nt: TGTGCCAGCCTCCCTGGACGGATGAACACTGAAGCTTTCTTT

d_gene: .
v_gene: TRBV6-5
j_gene: TRBJ2-1
abundance: few
CDR3aa: CASSSPGRLPEEQFF
CDR3nt: TGTGCCAGCAGTTCTCCGGGACGCCTTCCCGAAGAGCAGTTCTTC

d_gene: .
v_gene: TRBV20-1
j_gene: TRBJ2-6
abundance: .
CDR3aa: CSAGRFSGANVLTF
CDR3nt: TGCAGTGCTGGACGCTTCTCTGGGGCCAACGTCCTGACTTTC

d_gene: .
v_gene: TRBV29-1
j_gene: TRBJ2-2
abundance: few
CDR3aa: CSALNQGTGELFF
CDR3nt: TGCAGCGCCTTGAACCAGGGGACCGGGGAGCTGTTTTTT

d_gene: .
v_gene: TRBV20-1
j_gene: TRBJ2-4
abundance: few
CDR3aa: CSARTQGYSNIQYF
CDR3nt: TGCAGTGCTCGAACACAGGGCTATTCAAACATTCAGTACTTC

d_gene: TRBD1
v_gene: TRBV5-1
j_gene: TRBJ2-7
abundance: few
CDR3aa: CASSHRGTDEQYF
CDR3nt: TGCGCCAGCAGCCACAGGGGTACGGACGAGCAGTACTTC

d_gene: .
v_gene: TRBV7-2
j_gene: TRBJ2-7
abundance: .
CDR3aa: CASSYQQGHGWEQYF
CDR3nt: TGTGCCAGCAGTTACCAACAGGGACATGGGTGGGAGCAGTACTTC

d_gene: .
v_gene: TRBV7-9
j_gene: TRBJ1-1
abundance: .
CDR3aa: CASSLGNLRYIRDEAFF
CDR3nt: TGTGCCAGCAGCTTGGGAAACCTGAGGTATATTCGGGATGAAGCTTTCTTT

d_gene: .
v_gene: TRBV19
j_gene: TRBJ1-5
abundance: .
CDR3aa: CASAVSNQPQHF
CDR3nt: TGTGCCAGTGCGGTTAGCAATCAGCCCCAGCATTTT

d_gene: TRBD1
v_gene: TRBV20-1
j_gene: TRBJ2-7
abundance: few
CDR3aa: CSVSGQGMGEQYF
CDR3nt: TGCAGTGTATCGGGACAGGGGATGGGTGAGCAGTACTTC

d_gene: .
v_gene: TRBV6-5
j_gene: TRBJ1-2
abundance: .
CDR3aa: CASSAGSGYTF
CDR3nt: TGTGCCAGCAGTGCGGGATCTGGCTACACCTTC

d_gene: TRBD2
v_gene: TRBV10-3
j_gene: TRBJ2-3
abundance: .
CDR3aa: CAISERLAGGRTDTQYF
CDR3nt: TGTGCCATCAGCGAACGTTTAGCGGGGGGCCGCACAGATACGCAGTATTTT

d_gene: TRBD2
v_gene: TRBV27
j_gene: TRBJ2-5
abundance: few
CDR3aa: CASSLLGTSGRRETQYF
CDR3nt: TGTGCCAGCAGTTTATTGGGGACTAGCGGGAGAAGGGAGACCCAGTACTTC

d_gene: .
v_gene: TRBV4-3
j_gene: TRBJ2-4
abundance: .
CDR3aa: CASSQDPAGRTGPKNIQYF
CDR3nt: TGCGCCAGCAGCCAAGATCCGGCGGGTCGGACTGGGCCCAAAAACATTCAGTACTTC

d_gene: .
v_gene: TRBV6-5
j_gene: TRBJ2-2
abundance: few
CDR3aa: CASSYSLGSAGELFF
CDR3nt: TGTGCCAGCAGTTACTCCTTGGGCAGTGCCGGGGAGCTGTTTTTT

d_gene: .
v_gene: TRBV7-9
j_gene: TRBJ2-2
abundance: few
CDR3aa: CASSLGRGMNTGELFF
CDR3nt: TGTGCCAGCAGCTTAGGCAGAGGGATGAACACCGGGGAGCTGTTTTTT

d_gene: .
v_gene: TRBV12-3/TRBV12-4
j_gene: TRBJ2-6
abundance: .
CDR3aa: CASSPRTLPHVLTF
CDR3nt: TGTGCCAGCAGCCCTAGGACTCTTCCCCACGTCCTGACTTTC

d_gene: .
v_gene: TRBV27
j_gene: TRBJ1-5
abundance: .
CDR3aa: CASSLRGLQRNQPQHF
CDR3nt: TGTGCCAGCAGTTTACGGGGGTTACAGCGCAATCAGCCCCAGCATTTT

d_gene: .
v_gene: TRBV7-2
j_gene: TRBJ2-7
abundance: .
CDR3aa: CASSLISWGPSYEQYF
CDR3nt: TGTGCCAGCAGCTTAATAAGTTGGGGGCCTTCCTACGAGCAGTACTTC

d_gene: TRBD1
v_gene: TRBV5-1
j_gene: TRBJ2-2
abundance: few
CDR3aa: CASSRDRGLGGELFF
CDR3nt: TGCGCCAGCAGCCGGGACAGGGGGCTTGGCGGGGAGCTGTTTTTT

d_gene: TRBD1
v_gene: TRBV12-3/TRBV12-4
j_gene: TRBJ2-3
abundance: many
CDR3aa: CASSQTGAIQYF
CDR3nt: TGTGCCAGCAGTCAAACAGGGGCCATTCAGTATTTT

d_gene: TRBD2
v_gene: TRBV3-1
j_gene: TRBJ2-7
abundance: few
CDR3aa: CASSQVLAGGRSPYEQYF
CDR3nt: TGTGCCAGCAGCCAGGTACTAGCGGGGGGCCGCTCTCCCTACGAGCAGTACTTC

d_gene: .
v_gene: TRBV10-3
j_gene: TRBJ2-7
abundance: .
CDR3aa: CAIGKTSDWYEQYF
CDR3nt: TGTGCCATTGGTAAGACTAGTGATTGGTACGAGCAGTACTTC

d_gene: .
v_gene: TRBV6-1
j_gene: TRBJ2-5
abundance: .
CDR3aa: CASSEGGSTQYF
CDR3nt: TGTGCCAGCAGTGAGGGGGGATCTACCCAGTACTTC

d_gene: .
v_gene: TRBV5-7
j_gene: TRBJ2-5
abundance: few
CDR3aa: CASRKRTSDETQYF
CDR3nt: TGTGCCAGCAGAAAGAGAACATCGGACGAGACCCAGTACTTC

d_gene: TRBD2
v_gene: TRBV11-2
j_gene: TRBJ2-4
abundance: .
CDR3aa: CASRYLAVNIQYF
CDR3nt: TGTGCCAGCAGGTACCTAGCGGTAAACATTCAGTACTTC

d_gene: .
v_gene: TRBV7-9
j_gene: TRBJ1-1
abundance: .
CDR3aa: CASSDYDEAFF
CDR3nt: TGTGCCAGCAGCGATTACGATGAAGCTTTCTTT

d_gene: .
v_gene: TRBV10-3
j_gene: TRBJ2-7
abundance: .
CDR3aa: CAISEERVSYEQYF
CDR3nt: TGTGCCATCAGTGAGGAGAGGGTTTCCTACGAGCAGTACTTC

d_gene: .
v_gene: TRBV7-9
j_gene: TRBJ2-5
abundance: few
CDR3aa: CASSLASLAKIETQYF
CDR3nt: TGTGCCAGCAGCTTAGCGTCCCTAGCGAAGATAGAGACCCAGTACTTC

d_gene: .
v_gene: TRBV20-1
j_gene: TRBJ1-2
abundance: few
CDR3aa: CSATGGAGGYTF
CDR3nt: TGCAGTGCTACCGGGGGGGCGGGTGGCTACACCTTC

d_gene: TRBD2
v_gene: TRBV7-7
j_gene: TRBJ2-2
abundance: many
CDR3aa: CASSFVSGDTGELFF
CDR3nt: TGTGCCAGCAGCTTCGTTAGCGGGGACACCGGGGAGCTGTTTTTT

d_gene: TRBD2
v_gene: TRBV6-5
j_gene: TRBJ2-2
abundance: .
CDR3aa: CASSYSRGSGRAGELFF
CDR3nt: TGTGCCAGCAGTTACTCCCGGGGTAGCGGGAGGGCCGGGGAGCTGTTTTTT

d_gene: .
v_gene: TRBV6-5
j_gene: TRBJ1-2
abundance: .
CDR3aa: CASSYKNRDGSYGYTF
CDR3nt: TGTGCCAGCAGTTATAAGAATAGGGACGGGAGCTATGGCTACACCTTC

d_gene: TRBD2
v_gene: TRBV5-1
j_gene: TRBJ2-3
abundance: .
CDR3aa: CASEFGTSKTDTQYF
CDR3nt: TGCGCCAGCGAATTCGGGACTAGCAAGACAGATACGCAGTATTTT

d_gene: .
v_gene: TRBV6-1
j_gene: TRBJ2-6
abundance: few
CDR3aa: CASTLGVGAGANVLTF
CDR3nt: TGTGCCAGCACCCTAGGGGTGGGGGCTGGGGCCAACGTCCTGACTTTC

d_gene: TRBD2
v_gene: TRBV5-1
j_gene: TRBJ2-3
abundance: .
CDR3aa: CASSLGPPSGSTDTQYF
CDR3nt: TGCGCCAGCAGCTTGGGTCCCCCTAGCGGAAGCACAGATACGCAGTATTTT

d_gene: TRBD1
v_gene: TRBV11-2
j_gene: TRBJ2-3
abundance: few
CDR3aa: CASSSLLVRDRGTDTQYF
CDR3nt: TGTGCCAGCAGCTCGCTTTTAGTAAGGGACAGGGGTACAGATACGCAGTATTTT

d_gene: TRBD2
v_gene: TRBV29-1
j_gene: TRBJ2-1
abundance: .
CDR3aa: CSVVSGAHNEQFF
CDR3nt: TGCAGCGTGGTCAGCGGGGCCCACAATGAGCAGTTCTTC

d_gene: TRBD1
v_gene: TRBV11-3
j_gene: TRBJ2-1
abundance: .
CDR3aa: CASSLGGTDNEQFF
CDR3nt: TGTGCCAGCAGCTTAGGGGGGACAGACAATGAGCAGTTCTTC

d_gene: .
v_gene: TRBV18
j_gene: TRBJ2-6
abundance: .
CDR3aa: CASTPRDLVSGANVLTF
CDR3nt: TGTGCCAGCACCCCCCGGGATCTGGTCTCTGGGGCCAACGTCCTGACTTTC

d_gene: .
v_gene: TRBV10-3
j_gene: TRBJ2-3
abundance: .
CDR3aa: CATRRRERDTQYF
CDR3nt: TGTGCCACCCGTAGAAGGGAACGAGATACGCAGTATTTT

d_gene: .
v_gene: TRBV5-6
j_gene: TRBJ2-7
abundance: few
CDR3aa: CASSRRKLTYHEQYF
CDR3nt: TGTGCCAGCAGCCGCAGAAAGTTGACTTATCACGAGCAGTACTTC

d_gene: TRBD1
v_gene: TRBV29-1
j_gene: TRBJ2-7
abundance: .
CDR3aa: CSVSDRSGYEQYF
CDR3nt: TGCAGCGTTTCGGACAGGTCGGGCTACGAGCAGTACTTC

d_gene: .
v_gene: TRBV12-3/TRBV12-4
j_gene: TRBJ1-5
abundance: few
CDR3aa: CASSRTVSNQPQHF
CDR3nt: TGTGCCAGCAGCCGGACAGTTAGCAATCAGCCCCAGCATTTT

d_gene: .
v_gene: TRBV6-1
j_gene: TRBJ2-3
abundance: few
CDR3aa: CASRERGASRTDTQYF
CDR3nt: TGTGCCAGCAGAGAGAGGGGGGCTTCTCGGACAGATACGCAGTATTTT

d_gene: TRBD1
v_gene: TRBV20-1
j_gene: TRBJ1-1
abundance: few
CDR3aa: CSAIGQGVTEAFF
CDR3nt: TGCAGTGCTATAGGACAGGGGGTCACTGAAGCTTTCTTT

d_gene: .
v_gene: TRBV18
j_gene: TRBJ1-6
abundance: few
CDR3aa: CASSPPGGRSPLHF
CDR3nt: TGTGCCAGCTCACCTCCCGGGGGTCGGTCACCCCTCCACTTT

d_gene: TRBD2
v_gene: TRBV20-1
j_gene: TRBJ2-7
abundance: once
CDR3aa: CSAGTTSGSYEQYF
CDR3nt: TGCAGTGCCGGCACGACTAGCGGGTCCTACGAGCAGTACTTC

d_gene: .
v_gene: TRBV6-5
j_gene: TRBJ1-3
abundance: .
CDR3aa: CASSYSPGSGNTIYF
CDR3nt: TGTGCCAGCAGTTACTCTCCAGGGTCGGGAAACACCATATATTTT

d_gene: TRBD2
v_gene: TRBV7-9
j_gene: TRBJ2-1
abundance: .
CDR3aa: CASSTGTSGVHEQFF
CDR3nt: TGTGCCAGCAGCACCGGGACTAGCGGCGTTCATGAGCAGTTCTTC